Listed here are 20 T cell receptor beta chains from one sample, sequenced in a study of T cell responses to AZD1222 COVID-19 vaccine. The method was immunoSEQ multiplex PCR; TCRdb's version includes in-frame clones alone and lacks a portion of them. The data show some 160,000 clones, with approximately 93% seen just once and 0.7% to 0.9% held by the top ten. The specimen was peripheral blood, collected on day 0 of AZD1222 vaccination. These receptor sequences come from an adult in good health.

The chain employs TRBV12-3 or TRBV12-4 and TRBJ1-2; the match to TRBD1 covers 7 bases. The trim removed 5 bases at V and 5 bases at J, leaving 5 bases unmatched. This CDR3 is built from 13 residues. CDR3 region: CASSPRGFYGYTF. The CDR3 bases are TGTGCCAGCAGTCCCAGGGGGTTTTATGGCTACACCTTC.

The V and J genes are TRBV27 and TRBJ1-6, with D unclear. Trimming removed 4 bases at V and 1 base at J, with 8 bases between. Germline loops: CDR1 MNHEY, CDR2 SMNVEV (reference sequence). The CDR3 is made up of 15 amino acids. The CDR3 DNA sequence: TGTGCCAGCAGTTCAAGCAGGTCCTATAATTCACCCCTCCACTTT. It yields the protein CASSSSRSYNSPLHF.

CDR3 nucleotides: TGTGCCAGCAGCCAAGATGACAGGGCAACGTATGGCTACACCTTC. Its protein product is CASSQDDRATYGYTF. The J gene is TRBJ1-2, the V gene TRBV14, with 7 bases lining up with TRBD1. J lost 5 bases, V lost 0 bases, and 6 bases had no gene match. Germline assignment: CDR1 SGHDN and CDR2 FVKESK. This CDR3 comprises 15 residues.

The J gene is TRBJ1-1, the V gene TRBV6-2 or TRBV6-3; D remains ambiguous. The CDR3 runs 14 residues. V lost 6 bases and J 1 base, leaving 12 bases between the germline ends. Per germline, CDR1 MNHEY and CDR2 SVGEGT. CDR3 coding DNA: TGTGCCAGCAGCCACGTCTCGGCGAACACTGAAGCTTTCTTT. This codes for CASSHVSANTEAFF.

The rearrangement links TRBV3-1 (or the pseudogene TRBV3-2) to TRBJ2-3; the match to TRBD2 covers 8 bases. The CDR3 covers 15 residues. Germline V gene sequence: CDR1 LGHDT, CDR2 YNNKEL (reference sequence). J gave up 4 bases and V 5 bases, and 8 bases lay outside the gene matches. Written as DNA, the CDR3 is TGTGCCAGCAGCATGGCGGGGGGTAAATCAGATACGCAGTATTTT. Translating it yields CASSMAGGKSDTQYF.

The chain carries TRBV28 and TRBJ2-1; D is perhaps TRBD2 (6 bases). Trimming pared 5 bases from V and 9 bases from J, leaving 14 bases between. The CDR3 loop spans 13 amino acids. Germline CDR1 and CDR2: MDHEN and SYDVKM. In DNA form, the CDR3 reads TGTGCCAGCAGTCGGACTTGGGGAGGTGAGCAGTTCTTC. Translated: CASSRTWGGEQFF.

The V gene is TRBV18, the J gene TRBJ2-7; no clear D gene. CDR1 and CDR2 from the germline V gene are KGHSH and LQKENI. This CDR3 contains 11 residues. Trimming shortened V by 2 bases and J by 7 bases, and 6 bases separated the two germline ends. CDR3 protein: CASSPAGEQYF. In DNA form, the CDR3 reads TGTGCCAGCTCACCAGCCGGGGAGCAGTACTTC.

This clone showed up just once. V usage is TRBV6-6 and J usage is TRBJ1-6, with D tentatively TRBD1 (5 bases). CDR1 is MNHNY, CDR2 SVGAGI, per germline (reference sequence). V was shortened by 0 bases and J by 7 bases, with 10 bases between the two germline ends. The CDR3 loop spans 15 amino acids. This CDR3 is CASSYSGQANSPLHF. CDR3 bases: TGTGCCAGCAGTTACTCGGGGCAAGCCAATTCACCCCTCCACTTT.

The chain recombines TRBV21-1 with TRBJ1-6; whether TRBD1, the table's D call, matches the DNA was not checked. TRBV21-1 is a pseudogene. The CDR3 length is 16 residues. CDR3 region: CARRQGNGAPISPLHF. CDR3 coding DNA: TGTGCCAGGAGACAGGGTAACGGTGCCCCTATTTCACCCCTCCACTTT.

This clone was recorded only once. The J gene is TRBJ2-1, the V gene TRBV29-1, with D uncertain. V was pared by 5 bases and J by 4 bases, with 6 bases between. CDR1 and CDR2 (germline): SQVTM, ANQGSEA. This CDR3 has 11 residues. The CDR3 DNA sequence: TGCAGCGTTTACACTTACAATGAGCAGTTCTTC. This sequence encodes CSVYTYNEQFF.

The chain is built from TRBV7-9 and TRBJ1-3; D ambiguous. Germline V CDR1 and CDR2: SEHNR, FQNEAQ (reference sequence). The germline V and J ends were trimmed by 6 bases and 0 bases, with 12 bases remaining between them. This CDR3 is 15 amino acids long. CDR3 amino acids: CASRTSLDSGNTIYF. Written as DNA, the CDR3 is TGTGCCAGCAGGACGTCCCTAGACTCTGGAAACACCATATATTTT.

V and J are TRBV7-2 and TRBJ2-3; 7 positions agree with TRBD2. Per germline, CDR1 SGHTA and CDR2 FQGNSA. V shed 1 base and J 7 bases; nucleotides not matched to a gene: 8. CDR3 length equals 15 residues. The CDR3 sequence is CASSLESSGRNTQYF. In DNA form, the CDR3 reads TGTGCCAGCAGCTTAGAGTCTAGCGGACGCAATACGCAGTATTTT. Filled out from reference TRBV7-2 and TRBJ2-3, the complete variable domain reads GAGVSQSPSNKVTEKGKDVELRCDPISGHTALYWYRQSLGQGLEFLIYFQGNSAPDKSGLPSDRFSAERTGGSVSTLTIQRTQQEDSAVYLCASSLESSGRNTQYFGPGTRLTVL.

The chain's CDR3 is CASSRGTGHNEQFF. For the CDR3, the DNA is TGTGCCAGCAGCCGGGGGACGGGGCACAATGAGCAGTTCTTC. The rearrangement uses TRBV4-2 and TRBJ2-1; D assignment may be TRBD1 or TRBD2 (5 bases each). V lost 4 bases to trimming and J lost 5 bases, with 12 bases between them. Per germline, CDR1 LGHNA and CDR2 YNFKEQ. The CDR3 is 14 residues long.

This clone came up once. This chain uses TRBV7-9 with TRBJ1-2; D unclear. V lost 1 base, J lost 7 bases, and 7 bases lay in between. The CDR3 has 12 residues. Germline-derived CDR1 and CDR2 are SEHNR and FQNEAQ (reference sequence). The CDR3 nucleotides read TGTGCCAGCAGCTTAGTAGGTTTTGGCTACACCTTC. Protein product: CASSLVGFGYTF.

The V call is TRBV30, the J call TRBJ1-6, with 7 bases fitting TRBD1. The CDR3 has 15 residues. Germline assignment: CDR1 GTSNPN and CDR2 SVGIG (reference sequence). With V trimmed by 2 bases and J by 8 bases, 9 bases remained unmatched. CDR3 nucleotide sequence: TGTGCCTGGAGTACCCCGACAGGGACCCATTCACCCCTCCACTTT. This codes for CAWSTPTGTHSPLHF.

This rearrangement joins TRBV11-3 to TRBJ2-7; perhaps TRBD2 as D (6 bases). Trimming took 1 base from V and 3 from J, leaving 7 bases between them. The germline CDR1 and CDR2 sequences are SGHNT and YENEEA. The CDR3 spans 13 residues. CDR3 DNA sequence: TGTGCCAGCAGCTTAGGGAGGGACTACGAGCAGTACTTC. Translation: CASSLGRDYEQYF.

The rearrangement joins TRBV7-9 to TRBJ1-5; D unclear. The CDR3 contains 13 residues. Trimming removed 5 bases from V and 10 bases from J, with 15 bases in between. CDR1 is SEHNR and CDR2 is FQNEAQ in the germline V gene (reference sequence). The CDR3 bases are TGTGCCAGCAGCGCGTTGGGCGGGATCCCCCAGCATTTT. Residues: CASSALGGIPQHF.

V and J are TRBV7-2 and TRBJ1-3; D perhaps matches TRBD1 (6 bases). V was cut by 6 bases and J by 1 base, with 16 bases left in between. This CDR3 is built from 16 residues. The germline gives CDR1 SGHTA, CDR2 FQGNSA. CDR3 bases: TGTGCCAGCAGTGCTCAAGGGGGACCTTCTGGAAACACCATATATTTT. This translates into CASSAQGGPSGNTIYF.

V is TRBV28 and J is TRBJ1-4, with 7 nucleotides matching TRBD1. The CDR3 consists of 14 residues. Germline lookup yields CDR1 MDHEN and CDR2 SYDVKM. Losses at the gene ends were 6 bases for V and 7 bases for J; bases not matched to a gene: 8. The CDR3 region is CASSPTGRREKLFF. Here the CDR3 DNA reads TGTGCCAGCAGCCCGACAGGGAGGCGTGAAAAACTGTTTTTT.

In nucleotides, the CDR3 is TGCGCCAGCAGCCCTATTCGGGACAGGGATTTGAACACTGAAGCTTTCTTT. It codes for CASSPIRDRDLNTEAFF. The V and J genes are TRBV4-1 and TRBJ1-1, with 9 bases matching TRBD1. This CDR3 has 17 amino acids. V shed 4 bases, J shed 0 bases, and the junction held 9 bases outside the gene matches. The germline V gene encodes CDR1 MGHRA and CDR2 YSYEKL.